Following are 20 T cell receptor beta chains from one sample sequenced in a study of T cell repertoires in cytomegalovirus infection. TCRdb re-analysed the reads in MiXCR, keeping a single row per CDR3 protein. Altogether nearly 450,000 distinct CDR3 sequences are present, under 40% being singletons, with the ten largest covering 12% to 15%. Sequenced input: PBMCs. All receptors derive from a human donor in good health (CMV status not recorded). Some clones in this sample may be carry-over from other donors' samples.

The table lists this clonotype with many counts. The chain has TRBV7-2 and TRBJ1-2, with a tentative D call TRBD1 (5 bases). Germline loops: CDR1 SGHTA, CDR2 FQGNSA. This CDR3 contains 14 residues. V shed 1 base and J shed 5 bases, with 11 bases lying between them. The CDR3 DNA reads as TGTGCCAGCAGCTTAGATGAGGGGATGTATGGCTACACCTTC. Amino acid sequence: CASSLDEGMYGYTF.

This clonotype was detected ten times or more. The gene calls are TRBV4-1 and TRBJ2-1; D possibly corresponds to TRBD2 (5 bases). Trimming removed 2 bases at V and 13 bases at J, with 15 bases between. The germline CDR1 and CDR2 sequences are MGHRA and YSYEKL. The CDR3 totals 13 residues. CDR3 sequence reads: CASSQSVLREQFF. The DNA of the CDR3 is TGCGCCAGCAGCCAATCGGTCCTTCGGGAACAGTTCTTC.

A remark on this clonotype: A read error may account for a junction end that differs from germline. V usage is TRBV4-2 and J usage is TRBJ1-1; no clear D. CDR1 LGHNA and CDR2 YNFKEQ come from the germline V gene. This CDR3 region has 14 residues. The CDR3 DNA reads TGTGCCAGCAGCCAAGAGGGCCCGAACACTGAAGCCTTCTTT. Amino acid sequence: CASSQEGPNTEAFF.

The chain uses TRBV5-4 and TRBJ2-3; no reliable D call. The CDR3 is made up of 14 amino acids. With 0 bases removed from V and 4 bases from J, the gap between germline ends came to 9 bases. CDR1 and CDR2 from the germline V gene are SGHNT and YYREEE (reference sequence). Here the CDR3 reads CASSLGGVADTQYF. DNA for the CDR3: TGTGCCAGCAGCTTGGGGGGTGTGGCAGATACGCAGTATTTT.

This clonotype was seen repeatedly, ten times or more. The genes are TRBV7-2 and TRBJ1-1; 7 nucleotides align to TRBD1. The ends lost 5 bases at V and 1 base at J; junction bases unmatched: 4. From germline, CDR1 is SGHTA and CDR2 FQGNSA. This CDR3 is 14 amino acids long. The CDR3 region is CASSTRTGNTEAFF. In DNA form, the CDR3 reads TGTGCCAGCAGCACCCGGACAGGGAACACTGAAGCTTTCTTT. The full variable domain, with the rest looked up from reference TRBV7-2 and TRBJ1-1, is GAGVSQSPSNKVTEKGKDVELRCDPISGHTALYWYRQSLGQGLEFLIYFQGNSAPDKSGLPSDRFSAERTGGSVSTLTIQRTQQEDSAVYLCASSTRTGNTEAFFGQGTRLTVV.

J is TRBJ1-1 and V is TRBV20-1, with TRBD1 as a possible D gene (5 bases). CDR3 length equals 15 residues. The germline CDR1 and CDR2 sequences are DFQATT and SNEGSKA (reference sequence). V dropped 3 bases and J dropped 1 base, with 15 bases sitting between them. The CDR3 DNA reads as TGCAGTGCTAGGGGGTTTGGGGGAGGGAACACTGAAGCTTTCTTT. Translated, it gives CSARGFGGGNTEAFF.

The J gene is TRBJ1-1, the V gene TRBV5-4; D is ambiguous. V lost 6 bases and J lost 1, with 10 bases in between. CDR3 length equals 13 residues. Germline values: CDR1 SGHNT, CDR2 YYREEE (reference sequence). The CDR3 protein is CASTRQSNTEAFF. DNA of the CDR3: TGTGCCAGCACCCGGCAATCGAACACTGAAGCTTTCTTT.

The V call is TRBV12-3 or TRBV12-4, the J call TRBJ2-5; TRBD1 matches at 11 bases. The CDR3 runs to 15 residues. Trimming at V came to 5 bases and at J to 4 bases, leaving 6 bases not matched to a gene. Here the CDR3 reads CASSTGQGVLETQYF. DNA of the CDR3: TGTGCCAGCAGTACGGGACAGGGGGTGTTAGAGACCCAGTACTTC.

This clonotype was recorded at least ten times. The chain carries TRBV12-3 or TRBV12-4 and TRBJ2-5; either TRBD1 or TRBD2 may fit D (5 bases each). The CDR3 runs to 14 residues. The ends were cut back, 5 bases at V and 2 bases at J, with 12 bases in the middle. CDR3 amino acids: CASSPGTVQETQYF. CDR3 DNA sequence: TGTGCCAGCAGTCCTGGGACGGTACAAGAGACCCAGTACTTC.

The rearrangement joins TRBV5-8 to TRBJ2-7; D gene uncertain. The CDR3 spans 10 residues. Between the trimmed V and J ends, which lost 4 bases and 5 bases, there was a span of 4 bases. The germline V gene has CDR1 SGHTS and CDR2 YDEGEE. DNA for the CDR3: TGTGCCAGCAGCGGGCACGAGCAGTACTTC. Its protein is CASSGHEQYF.

This chain uses TRBV28 with TRBJ1-1; no clear D. CDR3 length: 13 amino acids. Germline V gene data show CDR1 as MDHEN and CDR2 as SYDVKM. V was pared by 2 bases and J by 3 bases, with 7 bases between. The CDR3 DNA reads TGTGCCAGCAGTTTAGGGGTGTACACTGAAGCTTTCTTT. Protein: CASSLGVYTEAFF.

This clonotype has more than one count but fewer than ten. The chain links TRBV20-1 to TRBJ1-1; 7 bases are shared with TRBD1. CDR3 size: 17 residues. After removal of 5 bases from V and 2 bases from J, the junction contained 17 bases not matched to a gene. The germline CDR1 and CDR2 sequences are DFQATT and SNEGSKA (reference sequence). CDR3 sequence reads: CSAPGGGAGTGNTEAFF. The CDR3 DNA sequence: TGCAGTGCTCCAGGAGGGGGCGCGGGTACGGGAAACACTGAAGCTTTCTTT.

This clonotype was detected ten times or more. The chain has TRBV7-8 and TRBJ1-2; TRBD1 aligns across 9 bases. The V and J ends lost 0 bases and 6 bases, in that order; junction bases with no gene match: 2. The CDR3 spans 14 residues. Per the germline V gene, CDR1 is SGHVS and CDR2 is FQNEAQ. The CDR3 is CASSLATGGDGYTF. DNA of the CDR3: TGTGCCAGCAGCTTAGCGACAGGGGGTGATGGCTACACCTTC.

This clonotype was counted a few times. The chain combines TRBV6-1 with TRBJ2-2, with D uncertain. Per germline, CDR1 MNHNS and CDR2 SASEGT. The CDR3 is 13 amino acids. Trimming removed 7 bases at V and 2 bases at J, with 8 bases between. CDR3 residues: CASTRTNTGELFF. DNA of the CDR3: TGTGCCAGCACCAGGACCAACACCGGGGAGCTGTTTTTT.

This chain links TRBV2 with TRBJ1-6, with 8 bases identical to TRBD1. Germline values: CDR1 SNHLY, CDR2 FYNNEI. CDR3 length equals 16 residues. The trim removed 0 bases at V and 9 bases at J, leaving 7 bases unmatched. Here the CDR3 reads CASSEALGQGLSPLHF. CDR3 DNA: TGTGCCAGCAGTGAAGCGCTAGGACAGGGTCTTTCACCCCTCCACTTT.

This chain uses TRBV28 with TRBJ1-5, with unresolved D. Germline V gene data show CDR1 as MDHEN and CDR2 as SYDVKM. The CDR3 loop spans 15 amino acids. V gave up 5 bases and J gave up 3 bases, with 14 bases separating them. Here the CDR3 reads CASSPQTGHNQPQHF. CDR3 nucleotide sequence: TGTGCCAGCAGTCCCCAAACCGGCCACAATCAGCCCCAGCATTTT.

As concerns this clonotype: The junction shows a germline mismatch at one end, possibly a read error. The chain combines TRBV7-2 with TRBJ1-5; D remains ambiguous. The CDR3 extends over 15 amino acids. Germline CDR1 and CDR2: SGHTA and FQGNSA. The CDR3 is CASSLPGRVDQPPHF. CDR3 in DNA: TGTGCCAGCAGCCTCCCGGGAAGGGTTGATCAGCCCCCGCATTTT.

The table lists this clonotype with many counts. The chain combines TRBV7-8 with TRBJ2-4, with 8 positions matching TRBD1. Germline V gives CDR1 SGHVS, CDR2 FQNEAQ. This CDR3 is built from 14 residues. V shed 4 bases and J 8 bases; nucleotides not matched to a gene: 7. The CDR3 sequence is CASSSRTGSDIQYF. CDR3 bases: TGTGCCAGCAGCTCCCGGACAGGGTCAGACATTCAGTACTTC.

The table lists this clonotype with a few counts. This chain links TRBV11-3 with TRBJ2-3; D might be TRBD1 (6 bases). Trimming stripped 1 base from V and 1 base from J, with 15 bases between. The CDR3 consists of 17 residues. In germline, CDR1 is SGHNT, CDR2 YENEEA. The CDR3 coding sequence is TGTGCCAGCAGCTTAGGGGGGACAACCTTTGGCACAGATACGCAGTATTTT. Encoded protein: CASSLGGTTFGTDTQYF.

Ten or more counts support this clonotype. The chain joins TRBV7-8 to TRBJ1-2, with D possibly matching TRBD1 (6 bases). With 4 bases removed from V and 4 bases from J, the gap between germline ends came to 22 bases. The germline V gene encodes CDR1 SGHVS and CDR2 FQNEAQ. This CDR3 contains 17 residues. The CDR3 bases are TGTGCCAGCAGCTCACCGGGTAACAGGGAGAGGGGCTATGGCTACACCTTC. Residues: CASSSPGNRERGYGYTF.